This TCR beta chain was sequenced in a study of CD8 T cells in Susac syndrome. The study, taken as a whole, reports: A relatively small number of individuals underwent TCR sequencing and HLA analysis.

CD8+ and CD4+ T cells from blood underwent TCR beta sequencing, which was carried out in a high-throughput format. Negative isolation yielded CD8+ and CD4+ T cells; FACS enriched TEMRA cells. Germline V gene lookup returns CDR1 SEHNR and CDR2 FQNEAQ (reference sequence). Trimming cost V 6 bases and J 2 bases, with 10 bases left between them. The CDR3 sequence is 13 residues long. As regards this clonotype: Its antigen is as yet unknown.

Reverse transcription of about 0.45 to 1 ug RNA was performed with random hexamers. A multiplex approach, immunoSEQ multiplex PCR, amplified TCR beta CDR3 across 54 Vbeta and 13 Jbeta. One entry per CDR3 protein, called by TCRdb with MiXCR from the immunoSEQ multiplex PCR reads. The table includes around 300,000 distinct CDR3 sequences, roughly 85% detected once. The chain carries TRBV7-9 and TRBJ2-5, with D hard to call. The source of this sequence is a human donor with multiple sclerosis. The sample comprised CD8+ T cells from PBMCs. CDR3 sequence: CASSPHSQETQYF. The CDR3, as DNA: TGTGCCAGCAGTCCTCACAGTCAAGAGACCCAGTACTTC.